The 26 T cell receptor beta chains listed next were all sequenced from one sample in a study of blood T cell repertoires in COVID-19. Method: immunoSEQ multiplex PCR; TCRdb's copy keeps in-frame clones and lacks some. The sample lists about 160,000 clones, around 87% occurring once. Sequenced material: peripheral blood. The receptors were gathered from an elderly man with acute or convalescent COVID-19.

The chain employs TRBV5-1 and TRBJ1-1; 8 positions agree with TRBD1. Germline values: CDR1 SGHRS, CDR2 YFSETQ. V dropped 4 bases and J dropped 3; count of bases not matched to a gene: 8. The CDR3 sequence is 15 residues long. This chain's CDR3 is CASSPRTGRYTEAFF. The DNA for the CDR3 is TGCGCCAGCAGCCCAAGGACAGGGAGGTACACTGAAGCTTTCTTT.

The J gene is TRBJ1-4, the V gene TRBV7-9; perhaps TRBD1 as D (5 bases). Between the trimmed V and J ends, which lost 5 bases and 0 bases, there was a span of 10 bases. Germline loops: CDR1 SEHNR, CDR2 FQNEAQ (reference sequence). The CDR3 is made up of 15 amino acids. CDR3 sequence reads: CASSHLTATNEKLFF. CDR3 nucleotide sequence: TGTGCCAGCAGCCACCTGACAGCAACTAATGAAAAACTGTTTTTT.

This sequence joins TRBV19 and TRBJ2-5; 10 nucleotides line up with TRBD2. The CDR3 totals 15 residues. J gave up 3 bases and V 7 bases, and 8 bases lay outside the gene matches. Germline V lookup: CDR1 LNHDA, CDR2 SQIVND (reference sequence). The CDR3 coding sequence is TGTGCCAGTAAAGTTGGGCTAGCGGGGGAAGAGACCCAGTACTTC. Amino acids: CASKVGLAGEETQYF.

This rearrangement joins TRBV5-1 to TRBJ1-1; the match to TRBD1 covers 8 bases. The junction had 5 bases not matched to a gene; V was cut back by 6 bases and J by 1 base. The CDR3 covers 14 residues. CDR1 and CDR2 from the germline V gene are SGHRS and YFSETQ. For the CDR3, the DNA is TGCGCCAGCACACAGGGGGTGGCGAACACTGAAGCTTTCTTT. It encodes CASTQGVANTEAFF.

The chain links TRBV27 to TRBJ2-1, with 12 positions matching TRBD2. V shed 7 bases and J 7 bases; nucleotides not matched to a gene: 8. CDR3 size: 15 residues. Germline CDR1 MNHEY, CDR2 SMNVEV (reference sequence). The CDR3 spells CASNRAGTSGNEQFF. CDR3 nucleotides: TGTGCCAGCAACCGCGCCGGGACTAGCGGGAATGAGCAGTTCTTC.

V is TRBV9 and J is TRBJ2-7, with 8 bases identical to TRBD1. The CDR3 extends over 15 amino acids. The V segment lost 4 bases and the J segment 1 base; nucleotides outside the gene matches: 7. Germline loops: CDR1 SGDLS, CDR2 YYNGEE. The DNA for the CDR3 is TGTGCCAGCAGCCCGACAGGGGCCAATTCCTACGAGCAGTACTTC. Its protein product is CASSPTGANSYEQYF.

V is TRBV30 and J is TRBJ1-4; D is ambiguous. V shed 7 bases and J shed 8 bases, with 20 bases lying between them. The CDR3 extends over 14 amino acids. The V gene's germline CDR1 is GTSNPN and CDR2 SVGIG (reference sequence). The CDR3 bases are TGTGCCTTGAGGACGTCAGCCAGGAAGGAAAAACTGTTTTTT. Its protein product is CALRTSARKEKLFF.

This chain connects TRBV15 to TRBJ2-7, with D possibly TRBD1 on 6 matching bases. The V gene's germline CDR1 is LNHNV and CDR2 YYDKDF (reference sequence). The CDR3 sequence is 13 residues long. V was clipped by 3 bases and J by 7 bases, with 13 bases between them. CDR3 protein: CATSSQTGSEQYF. In DNA form, the CDR3 reads TGTGCCACCAGCAGTCAAACAGGGTCGGAGCAGTACTTC.

The chain combines TRBV15 with TRBJ1-2; a possible D gene is TRBD1 (6 bases). Germline V gives CDR1 LNHNV, CDR2 YYDKDF (reference sequence). Between the trimmed V and J ends, which lost 0 bases and 4 bases, there was a span of 9 bases. The CDR3 is 14 residues long. CDR3 sequence: CATSRDRGAYGYTF. In nucleotides, the CDR3 is TGTGCCACCAGCAGAGATCGGGGGGCCTATGGCTACACCTTC.

This clone showed up just a few times. The chain recombines TRBV7-9 with TRBJ2-3, with a weak D call TRBD2 (6 bases). The CDR3 is made up of 16 amino acids. CDR1 SEHNR and CDR2 FQNEAQ come from the germline V gene (reference sequence). V lost 2 bases, J lost 6 bases, and 18 bases lay in between. The CDR3 DNA is TGTGCCAGCAGCTTAAGGGGAGCTCTAGGAGGGGATACGCAGTATTTT. It encodes CASSLRGALGGDTQYF.

The genes are TRBV6-5 and TRBJ2-5; TRBD2 matches at 8 bases. Germline CDR1 and CDR2: MNHEY and SVGAGI. The CDR3 contains 14 residues. Trimming removed 5 bases from V and 3 bases from J; junction bases left unmatched: 5. CDR3 region: CASSRGGKEETQYF. The CDR3 region has the DNA TGTGCCAGCAGTCGCGGGGGGAAAGAAGAGACCCAGTACTTC.

CDR3 nucleotides: TGTGCCAGCAGCTTAAGACTGGGACTAGCGTTCTCTGGCGAGCAGTACTTC. Translation gives CASSLRLGLAFSGEQYF. V is TRBV5-4 and J is TRBJ2-7, with 10 bases that match TRBD2. The CDR3 covers 17 residues. CDR1 is SGHNT and CDR2 is YYREEE in the germline V gene (reference sequence). The trim removed 2 bases at V and 6 bases at J, leaving 14 bases unmatched.

The rearrangement links TRBV6-1 to TRBJ1-5; 10 bases line up with TRBD1. V dropped 4 bases and J dropped 4; count of bases not matched to a gene: 7. Per the germline V gene, CDR1 is MNHNS and CDR2 is SASEGT. This CDR3 spans 16 amino acids. The DNA for the CDR3 is TGTGCCAGCAGTGGAACGGGACAGGGGTGGAATCAGCCCCAGCATTTT. Translating gives CASSGTGQGWNQPQHF.

The CDR3 protein is CASSSGTPSYNEQFF. The CDR3 DNA follows: TGTGCCAGCAGTTCCGGGACACCCTCCTACAATGAGCAGTTCTTC. The chain combines TRBV6-2 or TRBV6-3 with TRBJ2-1, with D possibly matching TRBD1 (6 bases). The germline CDR1 and CDR2 sequences are MNHEY and SVGEGT. This CDR3 comprises 15 residues. Trimming removed 4 bases at V and 0 bases at J, with 10 bases between.

This clone was seen a single time. The chain uses TRBV6-5 and TRBJ1-2; 10 bases match TRBD1. V lost 6 bases, J lost 7 bases, and 5 bases stayed unmatched. This CDR3 contains 13 residues. Germline V CDR1 and CDR2: MNHEY, SVGAGI. CDR3 nucleotides: TGTGCCAGCAGGGGACAGGGGTGGTTTGGCTACACCTTC. This encodes CASRGQGWFGYTF.

CDR3 amino acids: CASSQDRTQYF. DNA of the CDR3: TGTGCCAGCAGCCAAGACAGGACCCAGTACTTC. The V gene is TRBV7-9, the J gene TRBJ2-5, with a possible D match to TRBD1 (5 bases). The CDR3 runs 11 residues. Germline CDR1 reads SEHNR; CDR2 reads FQNEAQ (reference sequence). Trimming removed 5 bases at V and 7 bases at J, with 8 bases between.

The rearrangement links TRBV9 to TRBJ1-4, with 9 bases matching TRBD1. In germline, CDR1 is SGDLS, CDR2 YYNGEE. The CDR3 contains 14 residues. Trimming cost V 4 bases and J 7 bases; bases outside gene matches: 5. The CDR3 coding sequence is TGTGCCAGCAGCTCCACAGGGGGCGTTGAAAAACTGTTTTTT. The encoded protein is CASSSTGGVEKLFF.

This sequence joins TRBV6-5 and TRBJ2-5; 7 bases match TRBD1. The CDR3 extends over 14 amino acids. V shed 4 bases and J 5 bases; nucleotides not matched to a gene: 7. CDR1 is MNHEY and CDR2 is SVGAGI in the germline V gene. This chain's CDR3 is CASSFGTVRETQYF. The CDR3 bases are TGTGCCAGCAGTTTCGGGACAGTGCGCGAGACCCAGTACTTC.

The rearrangement uses TRBV5-1 and TRBJ2-4, with 7 bases that match TRBD2. Germline V gene sequence: CDR1 SGHRS, CDR2 YFSETQ. The CDR3 runs 13 residues. Germline trimming cut 4 bases from V and 7 bases from J; bases unmatched to any gene: 5. The CDR3 loop reads CASSAAGGNIQYF. CDR3 nucleotides: TGCGCCAGCAGCGCGGCCGGGGGGAACATTCAGTACTTC.

Remarks on this clone: At the DNA level, this CDR3 is encoded by other sequences in the same sample as well. V is TRBV3-1 (or the pseudogene TRBV3-2) and J is TRBJ1-5, with a weak D call TRBD1 (5 bases). Germline loops: CDR1 LGHDT, CDR2 YNNKEL (reference sequence). The CDR3 has 13 amino acids. Trimming cost V 0 bases and J 5 bases, with 5 bases left between them. This CDR3 reads CASSQDRDQPQHF. CDR3 DNA: TGTGCCAGCAGCCAAGACAGGGATCAGCCCCAGCATTTT.

The CDR3 bases are TGCGCCAGCACGTTGACCGGGACAGCCTCCACCGGGGAGCTGTTTTTT. Translating it yields CASTLTGTASTGELFF. The genes are TRBV4-1 and TRBJ2-2, with TRBD1 matching 7 bases. CDR3 length: 16 amino acids. CDR1 and CDR2 from the germline V gene are MGHRA and YSYEKL. The ends lost 7 bases at V and 4 bases at J; junction bases unmatched: 12.

This chain connects TRBV19 to TRBJ2-7, with TRBD1 identical over 7 bases. This CDR3 is built from 12 residues. Germline V CDR1 and CDR2: LNHDA, SQIVND (reference sequence). V shed 4 bases, J shed 9 bases, and the junction held 6 bases outside the gene matches. Written as DNA, the CDR3 is TGTGCCAGTAGTACCACGACAGGGTGGCAGTACTTC. Translating gives CASSTTTGWQYF.

This sequence joins TRBV10-2 and TRBJ1-1; weak D call: TRBD1 (6 bases). This CDR3 is built from 13 residues. The V and J ends lost 1 base and 7 bases respectively, with 10 bases between them. The germline CDR1 and CDR2 sequences are WSHSY and SAAADI. The CDR3 sequence is CASSEWQGSEAFF. Here the CDR3 DNA reads TGCGCCAGCAGTGAGTGGCAGGGGAGTGAAGCTTTCTTT.

This rearrangement joins TRBV6-5 to TRBJ1-5, with D uncertain. The germline V and J ends were trimmed by 0 bases and 5 bases, with 11 bases remaining between them. This CDR3 spans 15 amino acids. Germline assignment: CDR1 MNHEY and CDR2 SVGAGI. Written as DNA, the CDR3 is TGTGCCAGCAGTTACTCCAGGTTCGTTGATCAGCCCCAGCATTTT. This translates into CASSYSRFVDQPQHF.

This clone was observed once. CDR3 in DNA: TGTGCCATCAGACAAACCCACGACAAGAACACCGGGGAGCTGTTTTTT. Its protein product is CAIRQTHDKNTGELFF. The V and J genes are TRBV10-3 and TRBJ2-2; no clear D. The CDR3 is 16 amino acids. CDR1 and CDR2 from the germline V gene are ENHRY and SYGVKD. V was pared by 6 bases and J by 1 base, with 15 bases between.

This sequence joins TRBV15 and TRBJ1-1; D gene ambiguous. Germline assignment: CDR1 LNHNV and CDR2 YYDKDF (reference sequence). Between the trimmed V and J ends, which lost 2 bases and 1 base, there was a span of 8 bases. This CDR3 has 14 residues. CDR3 region: CATSRTDSNTEAFF. CDR3 in DNA: TGTGCCACCAGCAGAACGGACTCGAACACTGAAGCTTTCTTT.